One sample yielded the 11 T cell receptor beta chains listed below, sequenced in a study of shared clonotypes between healthy human individuals. Produced via immunoSEQ multiplex PCR; TCRdb's table is partial and in-frame only. This table has 1 million to 1.2 million clones, 60% to 80% appearing once. The sample was memory CD4+ T cells from PBMCs. The subset was: CD45RA-negative fraction. The receptors derive from a man younger than 35 in good health. Some clones in this sample may be carry-over from other donors' samples.

V and J are TRBV2 and TRBJ2-3, with D maybe TRBD2 (6 bases). CDR1 and CDR2 from the germline V gene are SNHLY and FYNNEI. V lost 8 bases and J lost 7, with 10 bases in between. The CDR3 totals 11 residues. CDR3: CASEGGNTQYF. CDR3 DNA sequence: TGTGCCAGCGAGGGCGGGAATACGCAGTATTTT.

For the CDR3, the DNA is TGTGCCAGCACCAACAACAGGGGCTCCAATCAGCCCCAGCATTTT. It specifies CASTNNRGSNQPQHF. V is TRBV28 and J is TRBJ1-5, with 7 bases lining up with TRBD1. V lost 7 bases to trimming and J lost 3 bases; unmatched junction nucleotides: 9. The CDR3 runs 15 residues. The germline V gene has CDR1 MDHEN and CDR2 SYDVKM. Full variable domain (rest looked up from reference TRBV28 and TRBJ1-5): DVKVTQSSRYLVKRTGEKVFLECVQDMDHENMFWYRQDPGLGLRLIYFSYDVKMKEKGDIPEGYSVSREKKERFSLILESASTNQTSMYLCASTNNRGSNQPQHFGDGTRLSIL.

About this clone itself: The sample has other DNA sequences that encode this CDR3 too. The chain employs TRBV7-6 and TRBJ2-1, with 11 bases matching TRBD2. J lost 4 bases, V lost 1 base, and 3 bases had no gene match. The V gene's germline CDR1 is SGHVS and CDR2 FNYEAQ. The CDR3 has 16 residues. CDR3 amino acids: CASSLGLAGTYNEQFF. The CDR3, as DNA: TGTGCCAGCAGCTTAGGACTAGCGGGGACATACAATGAGCAGTTCTTC. Filled out from reference TRBV7-6 and TRBJ2-1, the complete variable domain reads GAGVSQSPRYKVTKRGQDVALRCDPISGHVSLYWYRQALGQGPEFLTYFNYEAQQDKSGLPNDRFSAERPEGSISTLTIQRTEQRDSAMYRCASSLGLAGTYNEQFFGPGTRLTVL.

With respect to this clone: A single base is all that separates this from a far larger clone, so a read error is likely. At the DNA level, this CDR3 is encoded by other sequences in the same sample as well. CDR3 amino acids: CASNPGGRETQYF. The CDR3 nucleotides are TGTGCCAGCAATCCAGGGGGGCGAGAGACCCAGTACTTC. The rearrangement uses TRBV28 and TRBJ2-5; a weak D match, TRBD1 (7 bases). With 7 bases removed from V and 4 bases from J, the gap between germline ends came to 13 bases. Germline CDR1 reads MDHEN; CDR2 reads SYDVKM. The CDR3 runs 13 residues.

The chain has TRBV18 and TRBJ2-2, with D perhaps TRBD2 (6 bases). CDR1 and CDR2 from the germline V gene are KGHSH and LQKENI. V lost 4 bases and J 5 bases, leaving 14 bases between the germline ends. This CDR3 spans 15 amino acids. CDR3 nucleotide sequence: TGTGCCAGCTCACAATCCGGGAGATCAACCGGGGAGCTGTTTTTT. It translates to CASSQSGRSTGELFF.

The chain carries TRBV5-1 and TRBJ1-2; D gene ambiguous. V gave up 4 bases and J gave up 8 bases, with 15 bases separating them. CDR3 length: 13 amino acids. The germline CDR1 and CDR2 sequences are SGHRS and YFSETQ. The CDR3 here is CASSQATSNGYTF. CDR3 DNA: TGCGCCAGCAGCCAGGCAACATCGAACGGCTACACCTTC.

The chain carries TRBV4-1 and TRBJ1-4, with 7 bases lining up with TRBD1. This CDR3 is built from 17 residues. The germline CDR1 and CDR2 sequences are MGHRA and YSYEKL. Losses at the gene ends were 1 base for V and 2 bases for J; bases not matched to a gene: 7. In DNA form, the CDR3 reads TGCGCCAGCAGCCAAGTGGGACAGCGGAGGACTAATGAAAAACTGTTTTTT. Protein: CASSQVGQRRTNEKLFF.

The J gene is TRBJ2-3, the V gene TRBV7-9; D might be TRBD1 (5 bases). The CDR3 is 13 amino acids. In germline, CDR1 is SEHNR, CDR2 FQNEAQ (reference sequence). Deletions cut 7 bases from V and 3 bases from J, with 11 bases between. The CDR3 sequence: CASNQGQTDTQYF. The CDR3 DNA reads as TGTGCCAGCAATCAGGGTCAAACAGATACGCAGTATTTT.

The chain carries TRBV19 and TRBJ2-7; D remains unclear. The CDR3 covers 13 residues. V was cut by 2 bases and J by 3 bases, with 8 bases left in between. The germline CDR1 and CDR2 sequences are LNHDA and SQIVND (reference sequence). The CDR3 protein is CASSINPNYEQYF. Written as DNA, the CDR3 is TGTGCCAGTAGTATAAATCCCAACTACGAGCAGTACTTC.

The chain combines TRBV29-1 with TRBJ2-3; 9 bases align to TRBD1. Germline CDR1 is SQVTM and CDR2 is ANQGSEA. The CDR3 has 14 amino acids. Germline trimming cut 7 bases from V and 4 bases from J; bases unmatched to any gene: 9. The CDR3 bases are TGCAGCGCGGGGGACAGGGTCCGCCCAGATACGCAGTATTTT. Its translation: CSAGDRVRPDTQYF.

This chain connects TRBV27 to TRBJ2-3, with 7 bases lining up with TRBD2. CDR3 length: 14 residues. The germline CDR1 and CDR2 sequences are MNHEY and SMNVEV (reference sequence). V shed 4 bases and J 1 base; nucleotides not matched to a gene: 2. The CDR3 region is CASSWTRGTDTQYF. The CDR3 bases are TGTGCCAGCAGTTGGACTAGGGGCACAGATACGCAGTATTTT.